These 3 T cell receptor beta chains were sequenced from one sample in a study of blood T cell repertoires in COVID-19. Measured with immunoSEQ multiplex PCR; TCRdb has only the in-frame clones, and not every one. The sample yields some 120,000 clones, over 65% seen once. The source material was peripheral blood. The receptors shown here come from a man aged 30 to 45 with acute or convalescent COVID-19.

V is TRBV11-2 and J is TRBJ1-6; 8 nucleotides align to TRBD1. Germline assignment: CDR1 SGHAT and CDR2 FQNNGV. V trimming: 5 bases; J trimming: 10 bases; junction bases outside the gene matches: 10. The CDR3 is 15 residues long. CDR3 sequence (DNA): TGTGCCAGCAGCAGAAAGACAGGGGAGGGATCACCCCTCCACTTT. Translating it yields CASSRKTGEGSPLHF.

V usage is TRBV19 and J usage is TRBJ2-6; a weak D match, TRBD1 (5 bases). The CDR3 covers 18 residues. Germline V gene data show CDR1 as LNHDA and CDR2 as SQIVND (reference sequence). Trimming removed 8 bases at V and 1 base at J, with 21 bases between. The CDR3 reads CASATLAGQLSGANVLTF. The CDR3 DNA is TGTGCCAGTGCAACCCTTGCCGGACAATTATCTGGGGCCAACGTCCTGACTTTC.

J is TRBJ2-3 and V is TRBV19, with 10 bases aligning to TRBD1. J gave up 4 bases and V 5 bases, and 6 bases lay outside the gene matches. The CDR3 sequence is 15 residues long. CDR1 is LNHDA, CDR2 SQIVND, per germline (reference sequence). CDR3: CASSVPGQGSDTQYF. DNA of the CDR3: TGTGCCAGTAGTGTACCGGGACAGGGGTCAGATACGCAGTATTTT.